A selection of T cell receptor beta chains follows, all from one sample in a study of PD-1 blockade in classical Hodgkin lymphoma. Profiling relied on immunoSEQ multiplex PCR, and the TCRdb table lists in-frame clones only, not all of them. The sample gives tens of thousands of clones, roughly 89% of which show up once; roughly a tenth is in the top ten. The material sequenced was peripheral blood mononuclear cells (PBMCs), taken before the second cycle of nivolumab. These receptors were obtained from a human donor with classical Hodgkin lymphoma. Each CDR3 is given with its conserved first and last residue. A D gene is named only where the DNA matches it firmly. Clone size is given for some rows only: seen once, a few or many times, or a class if the clone is expanded.

size: -; D: -; V: TRBV14; J: TRBJ1-4; DNA: TGTGCCAGCAGCCAAGATGGGGACCGCGATGAAAAACTGTTTTTT; CDR3: CASSQDGDRDEKLFF
size: -; D: -; V: TRBV29-1; J: TRBJ2-1; DNA: TGCAGCGTTGATGGGGATTATGAGCAGTTCTTC; CDR3: CSVDGDYEQFF
size: -; D: -; V: TRBV5-1; J: TRBJ1-6; DNA: TGCGCCAGCAGCTTGGGGACGGGCTATAATTCACCCCTCCACTTT; CDR3: CASSLGTGYNSPLHF
size: -; D: TRBD1; V: TRBV10-3; J: TRBJ2-3; DNA: TGTGCCATCAGTTCGGACAGGGTAGGCACAGATACGCAGTATTTT; CDR3: CAISSDRVGTDTQYF
size: -; D: TRBD2; V: TRBV10-2; J: TRBJ2-3; DNA: TGCGCCAGCATTAGGACTAGCGGGGCTGAAGATACGCAGTATTTT; CDR3: CASIRTSGAEDTQYF
size: -; D: TRBD1; V: TRBV7-8; J: TRBJ2-7; DNA: TGTGCCAGCAGAATGGGACAGTACGAGCAGTACTTC; CDR3: CASRMGQYEQYF
size: -; D: TRBD2; V: TRBV11-2; J: TRBJ2-2; DNA: TGTGCCAGCAGCCCGGGACTAACCCCAGCGAGGAACACCGGGGAGCTGTTTTTT; CDR3: CASSPGLTPARNTGELFF
size: -; D: -; V: TRBV10-3; J: TRBJ1-5; DNA: TGTGCCATCAGTGAGTCGTTGGGGGCCGGCAATCAGCCCCAGCATTTT; CDR3: CAISESLGAGNQPQHF
size: -; D: -; V: TRBV7-3; J: TRBJ2-3; DNA: TGTGCCAGCAGCCCACTCCCCTCAGGGACGGGAAGCACAGATACGCAGTATTTT; CDR3: CASSPLPSGTGSTDTQYF
size: -; D: -; V: TRBV5-1; J: TRBJ1-5; DNA: TGCGCCAGCAGCCCTGTTCCGACAGGTGAGGTGGATCAGCCCCAGCATTTT; CDR3: CASSPVPTGEVDQPQHF
size: -; D: TRBD1; V: TRBV2; J: TRBJ2-6; DNA: TGTGCCAGTAAGACCGGACAGGGGAGCTCTGGGGCCAACGTCCTGACTTTC; CDR3: CASKTGQGSSGANVLTF
size: -; D: TRBD1; V: TRBV18; J: TRBJ2-5; DNA: TGTGCCAGCCGAGGGACAGCACAAGAGACCCAGTACTTC; CDR3: CASRGTAQETQYF
size: -; D: TRBD1; V: TRBV13; J: TRBJ2-7; DNA: TGTGCCAGCAGCACTGCGGACAGGTTCCACGAGCAGTACTTC; CDR3: CASSTADRFHEQYF
size: -; D: TRBD2; V: TRBV28; J: TRBJ2-7; DNA: TGTGCCAGCTATCGAGCGGGGGGCACCCTCGAGCAGTACTTC; CDR3: CASYRAGGTLEQYF
size: -; D: -; V: TRBV28; J: TRBJ1-4; DNA: TGTGCCAGCAGTTTAGAGGGTGAAAAACTGTTTTTT; CDR3: CASSLEGEKLFF
size: -; D: TRBD1; V: TRBV5-1; J: TRBJ1-1; DNA: TGCGCCAGCAGCTCCACAGGGGGTACTGAAGCTTTCTTT; CDR3: CASSSTGGTEAFF
size: -; D: TRBD1; V: TRBV5-1; J: TRBJ2-7; DNA: TGCGCCAGCAGCTTGGTGGGACAGGGCTACGAGCAGTACTTC; CDR3: CASSLVGQGYEQYF
size: once; D: -; V: TRBV10-3; J: TRBJ2-1; DNA: TGTGCCATCAGTCCCCCATACAATGAGCAGTTCTTC; CDR3: CAISPPYNEQFF
size: -; D: TRBD1; V: TRBV27; J: TRBJ2-3; DNA: TGTGCCAGCAGTGTCCTTGGGACAGGGGGCGTTTCAACGACAGATACGCAGTATTTT; CDR3: CASSVLGTGGVSTTDTQYF
size: -; D: -; V: TRBV28; J: TRBJ1-4; DNA: TGTGCCAGCAGTCCTTGGACAGAAAGAGAAAAACTGTTTTTT; CDR3: CASSPWTEREKLFF
size: -; D: -; V: TRBV30; J: TRBJ2-1; DNA: TGTGCCTGGAGTGTAGTTGGCTACAATGAGCAGTTCTTC; CDR3: CAWSVVGYNEQFF
size: -; D: -; V: TRBV9; J: TRBJ2-2; DNA: TGTGCCAGCAGCCCCCGGCTGAACACCGGGGAGCTGTTTTTT; CDR3: CASSPRLNTGELFF
size: -; D: -; V: TRBV11-2; J: TRBJ2-1; DNA: TGTGCCAGCAGCTTAATGAGCAGCAATGAGCAGTTCTTC; CDR3: CASSLMSSNEQFF
size: -; D: -; V: TRBV5-6; J: TRBJ2-1; DNA: TGTGCCAGCAGCTTGGCTCAGGAGCAGTTCTTC; CDR3: CASSLAQEQFF
size: -; D: -; V: TRBV18; J: TRBJ2-3; DNA: TGTGCCAGCTCACTAAACCGGGCCGATACGCAGTATTTT; CDR3: CASSLNRADTQYF
size: once; D: TRBD1; V: TRBV5-4; J: TRBJ2-7; DNA: TGTGCCAGCAGCCATGGGGGACAGCCTTCCTACGAGCAGTACTTC; CDR3: CASSHGGQPSYEQYF
size: -; D: -; V: TRBV2; J: TRBJ2-7; DNA: TGTGCCAGCATCCCCGGCCCCTACGAGCAGTACTTC; CDR3: CASIPGPYEQYF
size: -; D: -; V: TRBV19; J: TRBJ1-5; DNA: TGTGCCAGTAAAGGGTTAGATCAGCCCCAGCATTTT; CDR3: CASKGLDQPQHF
size: -; D: TRBD2; V: TRBV5-1; J: TRBJ2-5; DNA: TGCGCCAGCAGCTTGACCTTAGCGGGAGAGGGGGAGACCCAGTACTTC; CDR3: CASSLTLAGEGETQYF
size: -; D: -; V: TRBV7-2; J: TRBJ2-5; DNA: TGTGCCAGCAGCTTGGGCAAAAAAGGGTCCCAGTACTTC; CDR3: CASSLGKKGSQYF
size: -; D: TRBD1; V: TRBV28; J: TRBJ2-7; DNA: TGTGCCAGCAGTACGACAGGGGAACAGTACTTC; CDR3: CASSTTGEQYF
size: once; D: -; V: TRBV19; J: TRBJ1-4; DNA: TGTGCCAGTAGTGGGCAGGGGACGCTAAGTAATGAAAAACTGTTTTTT; CDR3: CASSGQGTLSNEKLFF
size: once; D: -; V: TRBV28; J: TRBJ2-5; DNA: TGTGCCAGCAGTGAGAGGGAGACCCAGTACTTC; CDR3: CASSERETQYF
size: once; D: -; V: TRBV10-3; J: TRBJ1-2; DNA: TGTGCCATCAGCGAAAAGGGACCGGGTATAGTGTTC; CDR3: CAISEKGPGIVF
size: -; D: -; V: TRBV28; J: TRBJ1-6; DNA: TGTGCCAGCAGCCCCTGGATGGTAGCTTCACCCCTCCACTTT; CDR3: CASSPWMVASPLHF